This paragraph reports one T cell receptor (beta chain). This sample is drawn from a study of blood T cell repertoires in COVID-19. For the study at large: COVID-19 samples from acute and convalescent phases originated in the United States, Italy and Spain.

Sequenced by immunoSEQ multiplex PCR; TCRdb stores in-frame clones only, minus some. The repertoire consists of over 200,000 clones, with approximately 90% occurring once and the leading ten covering 10%. There are 17 residues in the CDR3. CDR1 and CDR2 from the germline V gene are MGHRA and YSYEKL. V was clipped by 0 bases and J by 0 bases, with 15 bases between them. The chain is built from TRBV4-1 and TRBJ2-7; possible D gene TRBD2, 6 bases. The sequencing sample was made of PBMCs or T cells enriched from blood (not recorded which). This TCR derives from a young man with acute COVID-19. CDR3 residues: CASSQDPPSAVSYEQYF. CDR3 DNA: TGCGCCAGCAGCCAAGATCCCCCTAGCGCCGTCTCCTACGAGCAGTACTTC.